This T cell receptor (beta chain) was captured by sequencing in a study of CD8 T cells in Susac syndrome. Findings of the study overall: The study acknowledged a relatively small number of individuals in its TCR sequencing and HLA analysis.

Random-hexamer reverse transcription was applied to roughly 0.5 to 1 ug RNA. TCRdb processed the immunoSEQ multiplex PCR reads anew with MiXCR; each CDR3 protein has one entry. The sample shows some 180,000 distinct CDR3 sequences, roughly 94% of them seen only once. Sequencing of TCR beta drew on CD8+ and CD4+ T cells from blood. Patients with Susac syndrome met diagnostic criteria that were recently defined for definite or probable disease. This clonotype was counted a single time. Its antigen is not identified. V dropped 2 bases and J dropped 2 bases, with 7 bases sitting between them. CDR1 is KGHDR and CDR2 is SFDVKD in the germline V gene. CDR3 length: 14 residues.

The source of this sequence is a human donor with Susac syndrome. Source material: CD4+ T cells from PBMCs. The chain recombines TRBV24-1 with TRBJ2-3, with a tentative D call TRBD2 (6 bases). The CDR3 nucleotides read TGTGCCACCAGTGATTCGGGACTCACAGATACGCAGTATTTT. Amino acids: CATSDSGLTDTQYF.